These T cell receptor beta chains were read from a single sample in a study of CD8 T cells in ankylosing spondylitis. TCRdb recomputed calls from the 5' RACE reads with MiXCR, one row per CDR3 protein. This table has under 450,000 distinct CDR3 sequences, 17% appearing once. The material sequenced was blood, either unsorted or a sorted T cell fraction (not recorded which). These receptors were taken from a male donor with ankylosing spondylitis. The CDR3 runs from the conserved cysteine through the conserved F or W. D genes are given only for firm matches. Rows give clone size only sometimes, using once, few, many, or a class for an expanded clone.

d_gene	abundance	v_gene	j_gene	CDR3aa	CDR3nt
TRBD2	.	TRBV9	TRBJ2-1	CASSALGLGPGNEQFF	TGTGCCAGCAGCGCTCTAGGACTAGGTCCGGGAAATGAGCAGTTCTTC
.	few	TRBV30	TRBJ1-2	CAWSVRGAKGYTF	TGTGCCTGGAGTGTACGGGGGGCGAAGGGCTACACCTTC
.	many	TRBV20-1	TRBJ2-3	CSARDLGYSTDTQYF	TGCAGTGCTAGAGATCTGGGGTACAGCACAGATACGCAGTATTTT
.	many	TRBV5-1	TRBJ2-6	CASSPTGSGANVLTF	TGCGCCAGCAGTCCAACGGGTTCCGGGGCCAACGTCCTGACTTTC
TRBD1	.	TRBV20-1	TRBJ2-7	CSAPGRGSSYEQYF	TGCAGTGCCCCTGGCAGGGGGAGCTCCTACGAGCAGTACTTC
.	.	TRBV5-1	TRBJ2-3	CASSGGTLDTDTQYF	TGCGCCAGCAGCGGAGGGACATTAGACACAGATACGCAGTATTTT
.	few	TRBV7-2	TRBJ1-2	CASSPKDRGIGGYTF	TGTGCCAGCAGCCCCAAGGACCGGGGGATTGGGGGCTACACCTTC
.	few	TRBV30	TRBJ2-7	CAWSVKRLPGAYEQYF	TGTGCCTGGAGTGTTAAGCGGCTCCCGGGAGCGTACGAGCAGTACTTC
TRBD1	many	TRBV5-5	TRBJ1-1	CASSSSATGSTEAFF	TGTGCCAGCAGCTCTAGCGCGACAGGGAGCACTGAAGCTTTCTTT
.	.	TRBV29-1	TRBJ1-2	CSVAQGPGSGYTF	TGCAGCGTTGCCCAGGGGCCCGGTTCTGGCTACACCTTC
TRBD2	.	TRBV18	TRBJ2-3	CASSPEASGRNTQYF	TGTGCCAGCTCACCTGAGGCTAGCGGGAGGAATACGCAGTATTTT
TRBD1	many	TRBV5-1	TRBJ1-1	CASRKTGYDTEAFF	TGCGCCAGCAGAAAGACAGGGTATGACACTGAAGCTTTCTTT
.	.	TRBV19	TRBJ2-7	CASSIPGLGAEQYF	TGTGCCAGTAGTATCCCCGGTTTGGGAGCCGAGCAGTACTTC
.	few	TRBV12-3/TRBV12-4	TRBJ2-2	CASSRREAGELFF	TGTGCCAGCAGCCGTCGTGAAGCCGGGGAGCTGTTTTTT
.	few	TRBV6-8	TRBJ2-1	CASSRGLCRNEQFF	TGTGCCAGCAGCCGAGGACTATGCCGCAATGAGCAGTTCTTC
TRBD2	.	TRBV28	TRBJ2-3	CASSFRGTSGRTQYF	TGTGCCAGCAGTTTCCGAGGGACTAGCGGGAGAACGCAGTATTTT
.	.	TRBV20-1	TRBJ1-2	CSAKTGSAYGYTF	TGCAGTGCTAAAACGGGATCCGCCTATGGCTACACCTTC
.	few	TRBV9	TRBJ2-3	CASSVVGLHTDTQYF	TGTGCCAGCAGCGTAGTTGGACTACACACAGATACGCAGTATTTT
.	.	TRBV20-1	TRBJ2-1	CSANRQGGDEQFF	TGCAGTGCTAATCGTCAGGGTGGCGATGAGCAGTTCTTC
.	few	TRBV2	TRBJ2-3	CASTRPVQGADTQYF	TGTGCCAGCACCAGGCCAGTACAGGGTGCAGATACGCAGTATTTT
TRBD1	.	TRBV20-1	TRBJ1-6	CSAPGQASSYNSPLHF	TGCAGTGCTCCCGGACAGGCTAGCTCCTATAATTCACCCCTCCACTTT
.	few	TRBV15	TRBJ2-5	CATSNPGRRQETQYF	TGTGCCACCAGCAATCCGGGACGGCGCCAAGAGACCCAGTACTTC
TRBD2	.	TRBV20-1	TRBJ2-1	CSASPVSGGDYYNEQFF	TGCAGTGCTAGTCCCGTTAGCGGGGGGGATTACTACAATGAGCAGTTCTTC
TRBD1	.	TRBV4-3	TRBJ1-4	CASSQVGTANEKLFF	TGCGCCAGCAGCCAAGTCGGGACAGCAAATGAAAAACTGTTTTTT
TRBD2	few	TRBV6-1	TRBJ2-7	CASRASGPQEQYF	TGTGCCAGCAGGGCTAGCGGGCCTCAAGAGCAGTACTTC
.	few	TRBV2	TRBJ2-3	CASSEWGEQYF	TGTGCCAGCAGTGAATGGGGGGAGCAGTATTTT
TRBD1	many	TRBV7-9	TRBJ1-1	CASSRTGGVPEAFF	TGTGCCAGCAGCAGGACAGGGGGCGTCCCTGAAGCTTTCTTT
TRBD1	.	TRBV6-2/TRBV6-3	TRBJ2-7	CASRLGTGKFYEQYF	TGTGCCAGCAGACTGGGGACAGGGAAGTTCTACGAGCAGTACTTC
.	many	TRBV5-1	TRBJ1-4	CASSLGRTAAGDEKLFF	TGCGCCAGCAGCTTGGGGCGGACCGCCGCCGGGGATGAAAAACTGTTTTTT
.	.	TRBV4-1	TRBJ1-6	CASSQDRGGRGSYNSPLHF	TGCGCCAGCAGCCAAGATCGCGGTGGAAGGGGCTCCTATAATTCACCCCTCCACTTT
.	once	TRBV5-5	TRBJ1-6	CASSRIGTEDNSPLHF	TGTGCCAGCAGCCGAATTGGGACGGAAGATAATTCACCCCTCCACTTT
TRBD2	.	TRBV6-5	TRBJ2-3	CASSYSGGTSTDTQYF	TGTGCCAGCAGTTACTCGGGAGGGACTAGCACAGATACGCAGTATTTT
.	many	TRBV29-1	TRBJ1-1	CSVAFSNEAFF	TGCAGCGTTGCTTTTAGTAATGAAGCTTTCTTT
TRBD1	.	TRBV20-1	TRBJ1-2	CSATSGTGGENYGYTF	TGCAGTGCTACCTCCGGGACAGGGGGGGAAAACTATGGCTACACCTTC
.	few	TRBV29-1	TRBJ2-7	CSVELGYEQYF	TGCAGCGTTGAATTGGGATACGAGCAGTACTTC
TRBD1	.	TRBV20-1	TRBJ2-2	CSAPKEGGWYTGELFF	TGCAGTGCACCAAAAGAAGGGGGCTGGTACACCGGGGAGCTGTTTTTT
.	.	TRBV7-8	TRBJ1-1	CASSLVGSLNTEAFF	TGTGCCAGCAGCTTAGTGGGCAGCCTGAACACTGAAGCTTTCTTT
TRBD2	.	TRBV4-1	TRBJ2-2	CASSQGLAGVTGELFF	TGCGCCAGCAGCCAGGGACTAGCGGGAGTTACCGGGGAGCTGTTTTTT
.	few	TRBV7-6	TRBJ2-1	CASSLDPGGGNEQFF	TGTGCCAGCAGCTTAGATCCAGGGGGGGGCAATGAGCAGTTCTTC